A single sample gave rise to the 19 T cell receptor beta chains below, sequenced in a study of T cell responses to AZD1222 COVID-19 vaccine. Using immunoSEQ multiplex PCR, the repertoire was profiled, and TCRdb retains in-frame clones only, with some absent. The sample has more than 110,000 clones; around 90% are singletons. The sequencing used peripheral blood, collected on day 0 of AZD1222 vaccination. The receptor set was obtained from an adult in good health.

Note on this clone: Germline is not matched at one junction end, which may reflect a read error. CDR3 protein: CASSLGLVPTRELFF. Written as DNA, the CDR3 is TGTGCCAGCAGCTTAGGATTAGTCCCCACCCGGGAGCTGTTTTTT. The V call is TRBV7-9, the J call TRBJ2-2; D call uncertain. Per germline, CDR1 SEHNR and CDR2 FQNEAQ (reference sequence). The CDR3 contains 15 residues.

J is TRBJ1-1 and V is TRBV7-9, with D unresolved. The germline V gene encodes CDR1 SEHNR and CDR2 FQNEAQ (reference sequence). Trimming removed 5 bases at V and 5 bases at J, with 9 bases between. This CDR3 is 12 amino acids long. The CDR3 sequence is CASSRGGTEAFF. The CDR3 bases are TGTGCCAGCAGCCGGGGTGGGACTGAAGCTTTCTTT. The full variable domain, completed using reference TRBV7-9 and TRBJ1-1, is DTGVSQNPRHKITKRGQNVTFRCDPISEHNRLYWYRQTLGQGPEFLTYFQNEAQLEKSRLLSDRFSAERPKGSFSTLEIQRTEQGDSAMYLCASSRGGTEAFFGQGTRLTVV.

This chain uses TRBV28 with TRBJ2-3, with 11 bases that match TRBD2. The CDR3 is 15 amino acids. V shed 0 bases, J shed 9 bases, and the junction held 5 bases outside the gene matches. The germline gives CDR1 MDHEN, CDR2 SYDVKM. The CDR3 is CASSLWGLAEETQYF. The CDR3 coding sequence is TGTGCCAGCAGTTTATGGGGACTAGCGGAAGAGACGCAGTATTTT.

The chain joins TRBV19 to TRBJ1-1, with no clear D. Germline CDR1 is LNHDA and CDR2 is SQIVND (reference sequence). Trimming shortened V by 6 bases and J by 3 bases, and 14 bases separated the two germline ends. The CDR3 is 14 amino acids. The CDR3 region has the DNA TGTGCCAGTAGAATGGGGAGGACGGACACTGAAGCTTTCTTT. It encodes CASRMGRTDTEAFF. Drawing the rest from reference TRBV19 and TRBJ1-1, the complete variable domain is DGGITQSPKYLFRKEGQNVTLSCEQNLNHDAMYWYRQDPGQGLRLIYYSQIVNDFQKGDIAEGYSVSREKKESFPLTVTSAQKNPTAFYLCASRMGRTDTEAFFGQGTRLTVV.

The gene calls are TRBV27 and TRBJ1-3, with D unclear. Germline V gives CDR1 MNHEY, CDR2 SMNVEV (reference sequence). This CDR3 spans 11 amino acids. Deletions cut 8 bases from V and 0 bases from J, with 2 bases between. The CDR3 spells CASRSGNTIYF. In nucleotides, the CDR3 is TGTGCCAGCCGCTCTGGAAACACCATATATTTT.

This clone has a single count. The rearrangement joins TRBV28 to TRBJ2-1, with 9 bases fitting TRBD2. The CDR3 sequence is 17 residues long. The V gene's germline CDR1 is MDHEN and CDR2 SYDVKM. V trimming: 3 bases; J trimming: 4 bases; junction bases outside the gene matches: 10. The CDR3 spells CASSLGASGVVYNEQFF. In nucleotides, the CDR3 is TGTGCCAGCAGTTTGGGGGCTAGCGGGGTAGTATACAATGAGCAGTTCTTC.

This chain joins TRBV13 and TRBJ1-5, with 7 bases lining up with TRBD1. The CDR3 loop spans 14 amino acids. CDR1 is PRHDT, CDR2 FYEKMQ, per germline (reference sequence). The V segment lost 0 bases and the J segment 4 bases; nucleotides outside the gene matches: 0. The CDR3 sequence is CASSLGTGNQPQHF. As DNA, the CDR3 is TGTGCCAGCAGCTTAGGGACAGGGAATCAGCCCCAGCATTTT.

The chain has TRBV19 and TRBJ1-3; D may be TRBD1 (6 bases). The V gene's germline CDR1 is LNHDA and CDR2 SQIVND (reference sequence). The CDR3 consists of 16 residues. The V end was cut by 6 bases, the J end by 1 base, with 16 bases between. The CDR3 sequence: CASRAQGLKSGNTIYF. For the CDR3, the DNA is TGTGCCAGTAGGGCACAGGGTCTAAAATCTGGAAACACCATATATTTT. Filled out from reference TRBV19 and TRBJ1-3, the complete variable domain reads DGGITQSPKYLFRKEGQNVTLSCEQNLNHDAMYWYRQDPGQGLRLIYYSQIVNDFQKGDIAEGYSVSREKKESFPLTVTSAQKNPTAFYLCASRAQGLKSGNTIYFGEGSWLTVV.

This CDR3 is CASSPRGSATPTDTQYF. As DNA, the CDR3 is TGTGCCAGCAGCCCCCGAGGTAGCGCCACACCCACAGATACGCAGTATTTT. V usage is TRBV7-6 and J usage is TRBJ2-3, with TRBD2 as a possible D gene (5 bases). The V end was cut by 5 bases, the J end by 2 bases, with 20 bases between. The CDR3 is made up of 17 amino acids. Germline CDR1 reads SGHVS; CDR2 reads FNYEAQ. The variable domain in full, completed from reference TRBV7-6 and TRBJ2-3, reads GAGVSQSPRYKVTKRGQDVALRCDPISGHVSLYWYRQALGQGPEFLTYFNYEAQQDKSGLPNDRFSAERPEGSISTLTIQRTEQRDSAMYRCASSPRGSATPTDTQYFGPGTRLTVL.

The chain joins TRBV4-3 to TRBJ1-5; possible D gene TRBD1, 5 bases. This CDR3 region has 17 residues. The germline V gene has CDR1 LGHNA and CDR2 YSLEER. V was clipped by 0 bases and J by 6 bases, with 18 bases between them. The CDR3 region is CASSQEIFDSRSQPQHF. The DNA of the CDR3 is TGCGCCAGCAGCCAAGAGATATTCGACAGTCGAAGTCAGCCCCAGCATTTT.

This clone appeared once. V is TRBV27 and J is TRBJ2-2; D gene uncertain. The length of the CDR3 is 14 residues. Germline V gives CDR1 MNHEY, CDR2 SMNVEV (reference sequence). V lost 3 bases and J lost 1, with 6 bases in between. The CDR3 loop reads CASSFAGNTGELFF. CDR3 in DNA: TGTGCCAGCAGTTTCGCTGGGAACACCGGGGAGCTGTTTTTT.

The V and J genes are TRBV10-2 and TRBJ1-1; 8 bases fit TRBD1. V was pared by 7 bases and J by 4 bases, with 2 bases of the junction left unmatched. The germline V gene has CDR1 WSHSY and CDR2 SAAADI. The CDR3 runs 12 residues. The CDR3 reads CASTQGATEAFF. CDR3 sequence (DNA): TGCGCCAGCACCCAGGGGGCCACTGAAGCTTTCTTT.

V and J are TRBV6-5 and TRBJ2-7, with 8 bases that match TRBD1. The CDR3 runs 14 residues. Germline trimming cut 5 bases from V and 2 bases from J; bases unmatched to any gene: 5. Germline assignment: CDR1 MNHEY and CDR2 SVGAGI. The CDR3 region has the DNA TGTGCCAGCAGTAGACAGGGGTTTCCCTACGAGCAGTACTTC. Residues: CASSRQGFPYEQYF.

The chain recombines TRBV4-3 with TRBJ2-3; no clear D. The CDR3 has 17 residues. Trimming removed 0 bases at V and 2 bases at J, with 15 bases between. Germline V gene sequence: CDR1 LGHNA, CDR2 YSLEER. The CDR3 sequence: CASSQDLGGFNTDTQYF. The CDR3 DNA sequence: TGCGCCAGCAGCCAAGATCTGGGCGGATTTAACACAGATACGCAGTATTTT.

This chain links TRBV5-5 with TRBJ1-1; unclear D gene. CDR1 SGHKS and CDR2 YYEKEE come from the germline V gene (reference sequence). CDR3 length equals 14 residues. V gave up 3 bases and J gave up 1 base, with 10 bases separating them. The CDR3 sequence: CASSWGTENTEAFF. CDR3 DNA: TGTGCCAGCAGCTGGGGTACCGAGAACACTGAAGCTTTCTTT.

The DNA for the CDR3 is TGTGCCAGCAGCCAATTGGGTTCAGGGCCAGGCGCCAAAAACATTCAGTACTTC. This encodes CASSQLGSGPGAKNIQYF. The rearrangement uses TRBV3-1 (or the pseudogene TRBV3-2) and TRBJ2-4; D possibly corresponds to TRBD1 (5 bases). Germline CDR1 reads LGHDT; CDR2 reads YNNKEL (reference sequence). This CDR3 has 18 amino acids. V gave up 2 bases and J gave up 1 base, with 18 bases separating them.

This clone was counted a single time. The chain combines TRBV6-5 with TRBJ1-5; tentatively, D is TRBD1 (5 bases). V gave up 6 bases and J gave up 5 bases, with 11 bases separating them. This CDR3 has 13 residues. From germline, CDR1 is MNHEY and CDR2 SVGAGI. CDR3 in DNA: TGTGCCAGCAGAAAACTAGGGGATCAGCCCCAGCATTTT. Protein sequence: CASRKLGDQPQHF.

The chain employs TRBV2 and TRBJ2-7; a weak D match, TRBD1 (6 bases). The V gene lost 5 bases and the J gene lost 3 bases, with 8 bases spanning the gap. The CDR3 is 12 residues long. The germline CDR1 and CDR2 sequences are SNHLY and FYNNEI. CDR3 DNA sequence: TGTGCCAGCAGTCGGGACAACTACGAGCAGTACTTC. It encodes CASSRDNYEQYF.

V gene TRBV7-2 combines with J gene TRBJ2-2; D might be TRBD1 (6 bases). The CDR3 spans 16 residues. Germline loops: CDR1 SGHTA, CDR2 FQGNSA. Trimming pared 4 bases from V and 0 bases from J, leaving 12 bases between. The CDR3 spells CASSSGTFSNTGELFF. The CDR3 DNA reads TGTGCCAGCAGCTCTGGGACATTTTCGAACACCGGGGAGCTGTTTTTT.